The T cell receptor (beta chain) described here comes from a study of cytomegalovirus exposure and HLA in healthy donors. Per germline, CDR1 MGHRA and CDR2 YSYEKL. The CDR3 has 13 residues. V dropped 5 bases and J dropped 2 bases, with 9 bases sitting between them. Nominally healthy donors provided the samples, though records likely missed some immune exposures. On this clone: Its antigen is not identified.

The primer mix had 60 Vbeta and 13 Jbeta primers. Assay used: immunoSEQ multiplex PCR; TCRdb lists only in-frame clones, some missing. Here the sample spans around 170,000 clones, approximately 84% being singletons. Study outcomes and limitations: Per published reports, the classifier diagnosed cytomegalovirus status with high specificity and sensitivity. Among TCR sequences, most were rare, though some public TCRs appeared in many donors. A reported reduction in N-insertions relative to the approximately 670-donor mean was seen in an Asian-associated ancestry cluster in a later analysis.

This receptor was taken from a woman in her fifties or sixties in good health and CMV-seropositive. Sequencing was done on a sample of PBMCs. The chain employs TRBV4-1 and TRBJ2-5; weak D call: TRBD1 (6 bases). CDR3 bases: TGCGCCAGCAGCACAGGGTCTCAAGAGACCCAGTACTTC. Translated, it gives CASSTGSQETQYF.